The 8 T cell receptor beta chains in this list originate from one sample, sequenced in a study of control samples from healthy donors and cancer patients. Produced via immunoSEQ multiplex PCR; TCRdb's table is partial and in-frame only. The sample includes 52,000 or so clones, about 93% seen only once; the top ten take less than 4.5%. What was sequenced was blood. The receptors shown here come from a man between 25 and 39 years old in good health.

The genes are TRBV18 and TRBJ1-2; TRBD1 might be the D (5 bases). From germline, CDR1 is KGHSH and CDR2 LQKENI. This CDR3 is built from 14 residues. The V and J ends lost 3 bases and 5 bases respectively, with 13 bases between them. CDR3 amino acids: CASSPEGLGYGYTF. The CDR3 nucleotides read TGTGCCAGCTCACCGGAGGGGTTAGGGTATGGCTACACCTTC.

The gene calls are TRBV12-3 or TRBV12-4 and TRBJ2-6; D unresolved. Trimming took 6 bases from V and 6 from J, leaving 9 bases between them. The CDR3 loop spans 13 amino acids. CDR3 residues: CASSLLEANVLTF. Written as DNA, the CDR3 is TGTGCCAGCAGCCTGCTCGAGGCCAACGTCCTGACTTTC.

This chain uses TRBV6-6 with TRBJ2-2; 8 nucleotides align to TRBD1. Germline CDR1 is MNHNY and CDR2 is SVGAGI (reference sequence). Unmatched junction bases numbered 9, after V lost 6 bases and J lost 3 bases. There are 16 residues in the CDR3. The CDR3 DNA sequence: TGTGCCAGCAGGATCCGACAGGGGCCGGACACCGGGGAGCTGTTTTTT. Amino acid sequence: CASRIRQGPDTGELFF.

The rearrangement joins TRBV30 to TRBJ2-7; D is ambiguous. The CDR3 contains 12 residues. Trimming stripped 4 bases from V and 2 bases from J, with 9 bases between. Germline CDR1 reads GTSNPN; CDR2 reads SVGIG (reference sequence). The DNA of the CDR3 is TGTGCCTGGAATGCCAGCCCCTACGAGCAGTACTTC. Protein: CAWNASPYEQYF.

The V and J genes are TRBV16 and TRBJ1-2; weak D call: TRBD1 (6 bases). Trimming took off 2 bases at V and 4 bases at J, with 17 bases between the two ends. The CDR3 has 16 amino acids. The germline gives CDR1 KGHSY, CDR2 FQNENV. CDR3 nucleotide sequence: TGTGCCAGCAGCCAAATCGCGGACAGCACCATCTATGGCTACACCTTC. Translation gives CASSQIADSTIYGYTF.

The chain recombines TRBV27 with TRBJ2-1; tentatively, D is TRBD1 or TRBD2 (5 bases each). Looked up from germline, CDR1 is MNHEY and CDR2 is SMNVEV (reference sequence). CDR3 length: 17 amino acids. Trimming shortened V by 6 bases and J by 0 bases, and 18 bases separated the two germline ends. Here the CDR3 reads CASSLPSWGSSYNEQFF. In DNA, the CDR3 is TGTGCCAGCAGCCTACCGAGCTGGGGGTCCTCCTACAATGAGCAGTTCTTC.

The chain combines TRBV28 with TRBJ1-2, with 10 bases fitting TRBD1. V was pared by 8 bases and J by 6 bases, with 15 bases of the junction left unmatched. The germline V gene has CDR1 MDHEN and CDR2 SYDVKM. The CDR3 sequence is 16 residues long. The CDR3 bases are TGTGCCAGCGCACCCGCAGGCGTAGACAGGGGGCATGGCTACACCTTC. It is translated as CASAPAGVDRGHGYTF.

The chain uses TRBV7-9 and TRBJ1-2; TRBD1 aligns across 8 bases. This CDR3 is built from 15 residues. The V segment lost 5 bases and the J segment 4 bases; nucleotides outside the gene matches: 9. The germline V gene encodes CDR1 SEHNR and CDR2 FQNEAQ (reference sequence). The CDR3 is CASSPGQGLLYGYTF. The CDR3 nucleotides read TGTGCCAGCAGCCCAGGACAGGGCCTCCTCTATGGCTACACCTTC. The entire variable domain, with the rest obtained from reference TRBV7-9 and TRBJ1-2, is as follows: DTGVSQNPRHKITKRGQNVTFRCDPISEHNRLYWYRQTLGQGPEFLTYFQNEAQLEKSRLLSDRFSAERPKGSFSTLEIQRTEQGDSAMYLCASSPGQGLLYGYTFGSGTRLTVV.